The 32 T cell receptor beta chains below come from one sample, sequenced in a study of CD8 T cells in ankylosing spondylitis. MiXCR, run by TCRdb on the 5' RACE reads, gives a single entry per CDR3 protein. The profile shows 200,000 to 300,000 distinct CDR3 sequences, 20% to 30% of them singletons. Sequencing was performed on blood, either unsorted or a sorted T cell fraction (not recorded which). The receptor source for this set is a male donor with ankylosing spondylitis or in good health (not recorded which).

The rearrangement uses TRBV4-2 and TRBJ2-7; possibly TRBD1 for D (5 bases). The CDR3 extends over 15 amino acids. Trimming pared 1 base from V and 2 bases from J, leaving 12 bases between. Germline V gene lookup returns CDR1 LGHNA and CDR2 YNFKEQ. CDR3 amino acids: CASSQGVGATYEQYF. The CDR3 DNA sequence: TGTGCCAGCAGCCAAGGGGTAGGGGCGACCTACGAGCAGTACTTC.

V usage is TRBV19 and J usage is TRBJ2-7; D perhaps matches TRBD1 (5 bases). Germline V lookup: CDR1 LNHDA, CDR2 SQIVND (reference sequence). The CDR3 is 15 residues long. The ends were cut back, 5 bases at V and 0 bases at J, with 14 bases in the middle. As DNA, the CDR3 is TGTGCCAGTAGTCACCTCGCCGACAGCTCCTACGAGCAGTACTTC. It yields the protein CASSHLADSSYEQYF.

The rearrangement links TRBV12-3 or TRBV12-4 to TRBJ2-7; D might be TRBD2 (6 bases). With 2 bases removed from V and 2 bases from J, the gap between germline ends came to 16 bases. The CDR3 length is 16 residues. CDR3 nucleotide sequence: TGTGCCAGCAGTTTAATGGGCGGAGGGGCAACCTACGAGCAGTACTTC. This encodes CASSLMGGGATYEQYF.

This clonotype was counted between two and nine times. This chain joins TRBV20-1 and TRBJ2-1; tentative D call: TRBD1 (5 bases). The V and J ends lost 6 bases and 0 bases respectively, with 18 bases between them. The germline V gene encodes CDR1 DFQATT and CDR2 SNEGSKA (reference sequence). This CDR3 comprises 16 residues. The CDR3 here is CSARFYVGASYNEQFF. CDR3 nucleotide sequence: TGCAGTGCCAGGTTTTACGTAGGGGCCTCCTACAATGAGCAGTTCTTC.

This clonotype was counted ten times or more. V gene TRBV29-1 combines with J gene TRBJ2-7; tentative D call: TRBD2 (5 bases). V was pared by 0 bases and J by 2 bases, with 11 bases between. The CDR3 spans 14 residues. CDR1 SQVTM and CDR2 ANQGSEA come from the germline V gene. CDR3 in amino acids: CSVEDPDGTYEQYF. Written as DNA, the CDR3 is TGCAGCGTTGAAGATCCCGACGGGACCTACGAGCAGTACTTC.

This clonotype was seen a handful of times. This chain links TRBV12-3 or TRBV12-4 with TRBJ2-7; 8 bases are a match to TRBD1. The CDR3 is made up of 13 amino acids. Losses at the gene ends were 6 bases for V and 5 bases for J; bases not matched to a gene: 6. The CDR3 DNA follows: TGTGCCAGCAGGCTGACAGGGGCCGACGAGCAGTACTTC. Translation: CASRLTGADEQYF.

There are a few counts of this clonotype. This chain uses TRBV7-2 with TRBJ2-3, with D possibly matching TRBD2 (7 bases). Trimming stripped 1 base from V and 11 bases from J, with 16 bases between. Germline values: CDR1 SGHTA, CDR2 FQGNSA. CDR3 length: 14 residues. CDR3 region: CASSLGGGGLMQYF. The DNA for the CDR3 is TGTGCCAGCAGCTTAGGAGGGGGGGGGCTGATGCAGTATTTT. The variable domain in full, completed from reference TRBV7-2 and TRBJ2-3, reads GAGVSQSPSNKVTEKGKDVELRCDPISGHTALYWYRQSLGQGLEFLIYFQGNSAPDKSGLPSDRFSAERTGGSVSTLTIQRTQQEDSAVYLCASSLGGGGLMQYFGPGTRLTVL.

This rearrangement joins TRBV12-3 or TRBV12-4 to TRBJ2-3, with D possibly being TRBD1 or TRBD2 (5 bases each). The CDR3 spans 15 residues. V lost 3 bases to trimming and J lost 1 base, with 11 bases between them. Written as DNA, the CDR3 is TGTGCCAGCAGTTTTAGGTCGGGACGCACAGATACGCAGTATTTT. This gives the protein CASSFRSGRTDTQYF.

The table lists this clonotype with many counts. The chain has TRBV20-1 and TRBJ2-7; 7 positions match TRBD2. Germline CDR1 is DFQATT and CDR2 is SNEGSKA (reference sequence). The V gene end was trimmed by 3 bases and the J gene end by 3 bases; junction bases not matched to a gene: 2. The CDR3 extends over 12 amino acids. This CDR3 is CSASRTSYEQYF. As DNA, the CDR3 is TGCAGTGCTAGTAGGACTAGCTACGAGCAGTACTTC.

This clonotype came up a few times. The genes are TRBV7-6 and TRBJ2-7; TRBD1 matches at 7 bases. Germline loops: CDR1 SGHVS, CDR2 FNYEAQ. The trim removed 7 bases at V and 6 bases at J, leaving 12 bases unmatched. The CDR3 is 14 residues long. The CDR3 sequence: CASTLTQGVSEQYF. The CDR3 DNA reads as TGTGCCAGCACCCTGACCCAGGGGGTTAGCGAGCAGTACTTC.

This clonotype was detected ten times or more. The chain couples TRBV20-1 to TRBJ2-7, with TRBD2 identical over 10 bases. The J segment lost 3 bases and the V segment lost 0 bases, leaving 5 bases of the junction unmatched. Germline V CDR1 and CDR2: DFQATT, SNEGSKA (reference sequence). The length of the CDR3 is 15 residues. The CDR3 loop is CSARDLASGGYEQYF. The CDR3 region has the DNA TGCAGTGCTAGAGATCTGGCTAGCGGGGGCTACGAGCAGTACTTC.

The V and J genes are TRBV2 and TRBJ1-4, with 7 positions matching TRBD1. The CDR3 is 15 amino acids. Germline V gives CDR1 SNHLY, CDR2 FYNNEI. The V segment lost 3 bases and the J segment 6 bases; nucleotides outside the gene matches: 7. CDR3 coding DNA: TGTGCCAGCAGTGACCCAGGGGGAAGGGATGAAAAACTGTTTTTT. Amino acids: CASSDPGGRDEKLFF.

This clonotype has a count of ten or more. This chain links TRBV28 with TRBJ1-5, with a weak D call TRBD1 (6 bases). Per the germline V gene, CDR1 is MDHEN and CDR2 is SYDVKM. Trimming stripped 4 bases from V and 0 bases from J, with 22 bases between. The CDR3 is made up of 19 amino acids. CDR3 loop: CASSSVGTTLRNSNQPQHF. The CDR3 DNA is TGTGCCAGCAGTTCCGTGGGGACAACTTTACGAAATAGCAATCAGCCCCAGCATTTT.

The rearrangement links TRBV27 to TRBJ2-7; D remains ambiguous. The CDR3 has 14 residues. Germline lookup yields CDR1 MNHEY and CDR2 SMNVEV (reference sequence). The germline V and J ends were trimmed by 6 bases and 3 bases, with 15 bases remaining between them. The CDR3: CASSPQQARYEQYF. CDR3 coding DNA: TGTGCCAGCAGCCCCCAGCAGGCGCGCTACGAGCAGTACTTC.

There are many counts of this clonotype. CDR3 region: CAITRLAGDTGELFF. DNA of the CDR3: TGTGCCATCACCCGACTAGCGGGGGACACCGGGGAGCTGTTTTTT. This chain connects TRBV10-3 to TRBJ2-2, with TRBD2 identical over 12 bases. Germline V gene sequence: CDR1 ENHRY, CDR2 SYGVKD. CDR3 length: 15 amino acids. The J segment lost 3 bases and the V segment lost 7 bases, leaving 3 bases of the junction unmatched.

This clonotype was counted between two and nine times. The rearrangement joins TRBV20-1 to TRBJ1-3; D is possibly TRBD1 (6 bases). This CDR3 has 14 residues. Germline CDR1 and CDR2: DFQATT and SNEGSKA (reference sequence). The V end was cut by 6 bases, the J end by 4 bases, with 16 bases between. In nucleotides, the CDR3 is TGCAGTGCGGGGACAACTGGCCACGGAAACACCATATATTTT. This translates into CSAGTTGHGNTIYF.

This clonotype appeared many times. The chain combines TRBV12-3 or TRBV12-4 with TRBJ1-2; tentatively, D is TRBD1 (5 bases). With 5 bases removed from V and 4 bases from J, the gap between germline ends came to 11 bases. There are 13 residues in the CDR3. The CDR3 loop is CASSPGTVYGYTF. CDR3 DNA sequence: TGTGCCAGCAGTCCTGGGACGGTCTATGGCTACACCTTC.

This clonotype was found many times. The chain is built from TRBV24-1 and TRBJ2-2; D not certain. The CDR3 length is 14 residues. The V gene's germline CDR1 is KGHDR and CDR2 SFDVKD. Trimming removed 5 bases from V and 2 bases from J, with 8 bases in between. As DNA, the CDR3 is TGTGCCACCAGTGGTCAGATCAACACCGGGGAGCTGTTTTTT. The encoded protein is CATSGQINTGELFF.

This clonotype was counted at least ten times. This chain connects TRBV27 to TRBJ2-5, with 8 bases aligning to TRBD1. J was trimmed by 5 bases and V by 7 bases; bases with no gene match: 9. This CDR3 region has 14 residues. Germline V gene data show CDR1 as MNHEY and CDR2 as SMNVEV (reference sequence). The chain's CDR3 is CASKPQGAGETQYF. The DNA of the CDR3 is TGTGCCAGCAAACCTCAGGGGGCGGGGGAGACCCAGTACTTC.

This clonotype has a count of ten or more. V gene TRBV29-1 combines with J gene TRBJ2-3; a weak D match, TRBD2 (5 bases). With 6 bases removed from V and 0 bases from J, the gap between germline ends came to 16 bases. The germline gives CDR1 SQVTM, CDR2 ANQGSEA. The CDR3 spans 15 residues. Written as DNA, the CDR3 is TGCAGCGTCCGAGGGAGATCTGTTAGCACAGATACGCAGTATTTT. Translation gives CSVRGRSVSTDTQYF.

This clonotype was detected many times. The gene calls are TRBV6-6 and TRBJ2-3; a weak D match, TRBD2 (6 bases). CDR1 and CDR2 (germline): MNHNY, SVGAGI (reference sequence). The CDR3 totals 13 residues. The V end was cut by 7 bases, the J end by 2 bases, with 10 bases between. CDR3 sequence (DNA): TGTGCCAGCATCCCTAGCGACACAGATACGCAGTATTTT. Translated, it gives CASIPSDTDTQYF.

DNA of the CDR3: TGCAGTGCTCGGACAGGGTTTGGCACAGATACGCAGTATTTT. It codes for CSARTGFGTDTQYF. The chain has TRBV20-1 and TRBJ2-3; 8 bases map to TRBD1. Per the germline V gene, CDR1 is DFQATT and CDR2 is SNEGSKA (reference sequence). CDR3 size: 14 residues. V dropped 5 bases and J dropped 1; count of bases not matched to a gene: 5.

The chain carries TRBV20-1 and TRBJ1-1, with a weak D call TRBD1 (5 bases). CDR1 is DFQATT, CDR2 SNEGSKA, per germline (reference sequence). The CDR3 extends over 13 amino acids. With 3 bases removed from V and 1 base from J, the gap between germline ends came to 9 bases. CDR3 DNA: TGCAGTGCTAGCGAGGGGACGAACACTGAAGCTTTCTTT. Protein sequence: CSASEGTNTEAFF.

This clonotype was counted many times. The chain's CDR3 is CSAEILTQYF. In nucleotides, the CDR3 is TGCAGTGCTGAGATATTAACCCAGTACTTC. The rearrangement joins TRBV20-1 to TRBJ2-5; no firm D call. Germline assignment: CDR1 DFQATT and CDR2 SNEGSKA (reference sequence). V was shortened by 5 bases and J by 8 bases, with 9 bases between the two germline ends. CDR3 length: 10 residues.

This clonotype was observed many times. The chain couples TRBV5-1 to TRBJ2-7; D unclear. This CDR3 region has 11 residues. V was trimmed by 2 bases and J by 5 bases, leaving 5 bases between them. The germline CDR1 and CDR2 sequences are SGHRS and YFSETQ. CDR3 residues: CASSFSDEQYF. CDR3 coding DNA: TGCGCCAGCAGCTTCAGCGACGAGCAGTACTTC. Full variable domain (remainder filled in from reference TRBV5-1 and TRBJ2-7): KAGVTQTPRYLIKTRGQQVTLSCSPISGHRSVSWYQQTPGQGLQFLFEYFSETQRNKGNFPGRFSGRQFSNSRSEMNVSTLELGDSALYLCASSFSDEQYFGPGTRLTVT.

This chain links TRBV20-1 with TRBJ2-5, with 9 nucleotides matching TRBD1. V gave up 0 bases and J gave up 1 base; unmatched junction bases: 6. The CDR3 contains 16 residues. CDR1 is DFQATT and CDR2 is SNEGSKA in the germline V gene (reference sequence). The CDR3: CSARDRTGVGQETQYF. The DNA of the CDR3 is TGCAGTGCTAGAGACCGGACAGGGGTAGGCCAAGAGACCCAGTACTTC.

The rearrangement joins TRBV10-3 to TRBJ2-5; D gene ambiguous. CDR3 length: 13 amino acids. Trimming cost V 0 bases and J 3 bases, with 5 bases left between them. CDR1 ENHRY and CDR2 SYGVKD come from the germline V gene. CDR3 residues: CAISESSEETQYF. In nucleotides, the CDR3 is TGTGCCATCAGTGAGTCCTCAGAAGAGACCCAGTACTTC.

This clonotype has a count of ten or more. The V and J genes are TRBV20-1 and TRBJ1-2; 8 nucleotides match TRBD1. The germline gives CDR1 DFQATT, CDR2 SNEGSKA (reference sequence). The CDR3 loop spans 12 amino acids. J gave up 4 bases and V 6 bases, and 4 bases lay outside the gene matches. In DNA form, the CDR3 reads TGCAGTGCGATAACAGGGGGCTATGGCTACACCTTC. It is translated as CSAITGGYGYTF.

There are a few counts of this clonotype. The chain uses TRBV27 and TRBJ2-3; 10 bases align to TRBD2. V lost 1 base and J lost 6; bases outside the gene matches: 7. Germline CDR1 and CDR2: MNHEY and SMNVEV (reference sequence). The CDR3 length is 16 residues. The CDR3 loop is CASSLYRGSGGDTQYF. CDR3 DNA: TGTGCCAGCAGTTTATATCGTGGTAGCGGGGGGGATACGCAGTATTTT.

The chain combines TRBV27 with TRBJ2-3, with D possibly being TRBD2 (6 bases). The germline V gene encodes CDR1 MNHEY and CDR2 SMNVEV (reference sequence). CDR3 length equals 15 residues. Trimming shortened V by 7 bases and J by 5 bases, and 19 bases separated the two germline ends. The chain's CDR3 is CASTSTRQLVDTQYF. The CDR3, as DNA: TGTGCCAGCACTTCGACTAGACAACTCGTAGATACGCAGTATTTT.

The chain joins TRBV5-5 to TRBJ2-1; no definite D call. Germline CDR1 and CDR2: SGHKS and YYEKEE (reference sequence). Trimming left V 4 bases short and J 9 bases short, with 17 bases between. The CDR3 is 14 amino acids. For the CDR3, the DNA is TGTGCCAGCAGCCCCACAACCTCACATGGTGAGCAGTTCTTC. This sequence encodes CASSPTTSHGEQFF. Drawing the rest from reference TRBV5-5 and TRBJ2-1, the complete variable domain is DAGVTQSPTHLIKTRGQQVTLRCSPISGHKSVSWYQQVLGQGPQFIFQYYEKEERGRGNFPDRFSARQFPNYSSELNVNALLLGDSALYLCASSPTTSHGEQFFGPGTRLTVL.

The chain employs TRBV10-3 and TRBJ1-2, with D hard to call. The CDR3 is made up of 14 amino acids. Trimming took 2 bases from V and 3 from J, leaving 10 bases between them. Germline values: CDR1 ENHRY, CDR2 SYGVKD. This CDR3 is CAISERVTDYGYTF. Here the CDR3 DNA reads TGTGCCATCAGTGAGCGTGTGACGGACTATGGCTACACCTTC.